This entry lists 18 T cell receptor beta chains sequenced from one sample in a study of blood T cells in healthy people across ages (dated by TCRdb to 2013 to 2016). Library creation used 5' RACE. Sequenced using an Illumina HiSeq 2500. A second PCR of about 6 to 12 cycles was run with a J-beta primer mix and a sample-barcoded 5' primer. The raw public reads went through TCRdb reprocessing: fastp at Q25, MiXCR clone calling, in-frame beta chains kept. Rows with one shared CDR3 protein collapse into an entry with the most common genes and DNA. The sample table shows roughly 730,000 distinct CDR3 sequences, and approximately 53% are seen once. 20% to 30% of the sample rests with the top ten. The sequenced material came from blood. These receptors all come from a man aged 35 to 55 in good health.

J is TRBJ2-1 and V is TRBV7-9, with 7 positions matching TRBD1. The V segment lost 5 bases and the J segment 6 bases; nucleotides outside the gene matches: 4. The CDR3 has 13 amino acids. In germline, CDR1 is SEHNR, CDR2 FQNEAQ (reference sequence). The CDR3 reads CASSRQGPNEQFF. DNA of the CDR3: TGTGCCAGCAGCCGACAGGGCCCCAATGAGCAGTTCTTC.

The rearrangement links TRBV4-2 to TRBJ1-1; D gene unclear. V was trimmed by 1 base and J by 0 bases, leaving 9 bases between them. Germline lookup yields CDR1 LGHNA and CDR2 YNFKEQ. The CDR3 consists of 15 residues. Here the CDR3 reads CASSQVLELNTEAFF. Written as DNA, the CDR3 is TGTGCCAGCAGCCAAGTTCTGGAGCTGAACACTGAAGCTTTCTTT.

The CDR3 nucleotides are TGCAGTGCTAGAGATTCGAGAGGGGCAGAGACCCAGTACTTC. Residues: CSARDSRGAETQYF. The chain is built from TRBV20-1 and TRBJ2-5; D tentatively reads TRBD1 or TRBD2 (5 bases each). The V end was cut by 0 bases, the J end by 4 bases, with 12 bases between. Germline CDR1 is DFQATT and CDR2 is SNEGSKA (reference sequence). The CDR3 runs to 14 residues.

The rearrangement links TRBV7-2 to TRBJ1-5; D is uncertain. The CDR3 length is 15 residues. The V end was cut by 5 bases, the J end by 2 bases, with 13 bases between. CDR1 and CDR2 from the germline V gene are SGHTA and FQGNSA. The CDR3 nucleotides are TGTGCCAGCAGCCCAATCAGCGGGGGCAATCAGCCCCAGCATTTT. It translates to CASSPISGGNQPQHF. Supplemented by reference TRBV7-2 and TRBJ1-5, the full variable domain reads GAGVSQSPSNKVTEKGKDVELRCDPISGHTALYWYRQSLGQGLEFLIYFQGNSAPDKSGLPSDRFSAERTGGSVSTLTIQRTQQEDSAVYLCASSPISGGNQPQHFGDGTRLSIL.

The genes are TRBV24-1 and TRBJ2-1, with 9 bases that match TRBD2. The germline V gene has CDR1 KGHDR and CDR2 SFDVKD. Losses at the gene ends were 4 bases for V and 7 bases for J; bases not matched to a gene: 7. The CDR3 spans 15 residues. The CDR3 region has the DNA TGTGCCACCAGTGAAGGCGGGAGGGCCAGGAATGAGCAGTTCTTC. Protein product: CATSEGGRARNEQFF.

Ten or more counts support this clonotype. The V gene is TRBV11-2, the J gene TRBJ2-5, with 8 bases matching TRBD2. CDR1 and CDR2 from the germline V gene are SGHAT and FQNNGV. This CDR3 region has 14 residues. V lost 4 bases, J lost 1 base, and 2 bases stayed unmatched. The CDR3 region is CASSSSGGQETQYF. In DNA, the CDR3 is TGTGCCAGCAGCTCCAGCGGGGGCCAAGAGACCCAGTACTTC.

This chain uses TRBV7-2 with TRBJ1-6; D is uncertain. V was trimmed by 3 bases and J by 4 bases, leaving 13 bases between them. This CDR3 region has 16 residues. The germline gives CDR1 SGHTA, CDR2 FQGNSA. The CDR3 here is CASSLNRLSYNSPLHF. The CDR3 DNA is TGTGCCAGCAGCTTGAATCGACTGTCGTATAATTCACCCCTCCACTTT.

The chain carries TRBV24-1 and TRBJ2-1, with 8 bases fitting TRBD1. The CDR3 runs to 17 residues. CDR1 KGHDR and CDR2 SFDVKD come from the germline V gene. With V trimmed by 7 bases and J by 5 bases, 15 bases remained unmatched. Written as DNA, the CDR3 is TGTGCCACCAGCACAGTACGATCAGGGGGCGACGACAATGAGCAGTTCTTC. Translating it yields CATSTVRSGGDDNEQFF.

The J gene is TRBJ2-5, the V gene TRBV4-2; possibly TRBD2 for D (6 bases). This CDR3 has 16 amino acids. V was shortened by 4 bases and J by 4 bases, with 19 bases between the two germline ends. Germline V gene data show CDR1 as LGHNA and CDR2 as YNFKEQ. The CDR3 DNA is TGTGCCAGCAGCCCTCAAAAGGGACCCGGGGGAGAGACCCAGTACTTC. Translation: CASSPQKGPGGETQYF.

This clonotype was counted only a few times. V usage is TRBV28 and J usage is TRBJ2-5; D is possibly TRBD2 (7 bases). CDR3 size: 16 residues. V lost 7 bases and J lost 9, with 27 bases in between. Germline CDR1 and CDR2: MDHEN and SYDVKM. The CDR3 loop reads CASMPGGGSLKCPQYF. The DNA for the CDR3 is TGTGCCAGCATGCCGGGGGGCGGGAGCCTGAAGTGTCCCCAGTACTTC. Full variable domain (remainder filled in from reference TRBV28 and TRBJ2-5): DVKVTQSSRYLVKRTGEKVFLECVQDMDHENMFWYRQDPGLGLRLIYFSYDVKMKEKGDIPEGYSVSREKKERFSLILESASTNQTSMYLCASMPGGGSLKCPQYFGPGTRLLVL.

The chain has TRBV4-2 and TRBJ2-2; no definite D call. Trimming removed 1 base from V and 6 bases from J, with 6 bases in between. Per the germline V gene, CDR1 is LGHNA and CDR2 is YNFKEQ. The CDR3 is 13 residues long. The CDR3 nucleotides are TGTGCCAGCAGCCAAGTCTGGGCCGGGGAGCTGTTTTTT. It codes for CASSQVWAGELFF.

This chain's CDR3 is CASSLVLAGTTDTQYF. The DNA for the CDR3 is TGTGCCAGCAGCTTAGTTTTAGCGGGAACCACAGATACGCAGTATTTT. The chain joins TRBV11-2 to TRBJ2-3; TRBD2 matches 8 bases. The J segment lost 2 bases and the V segment lost 1 base, leaving 5 bases of the junction unmatched. The CDR3 totals 16 residues. Germline loops: CDR1 SGHAT, CDR2 FQNNGV. Full variable domain (remainder filled in from reference TRBV11-2 and TRBJ2-3): EAGVAQSPRYKIIEKRQSVAFWCNPISGHATLYWYQQILGQGPKLLIQFQNNGVVDDSQLPKDRFSAERLKGVDSTLKIQPAKLEDSAVYLCASSLVLAGTTDTQYFGPGTRLTVL.

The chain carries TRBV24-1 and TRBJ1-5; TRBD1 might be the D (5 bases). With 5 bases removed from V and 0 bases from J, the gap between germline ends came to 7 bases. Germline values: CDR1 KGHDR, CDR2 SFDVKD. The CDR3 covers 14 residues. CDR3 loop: CATSVGVSNQPQHF. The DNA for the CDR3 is TGTGCCACCAGTGTGGGGGTTAGCAATCAGCCCCAGCATTTT.

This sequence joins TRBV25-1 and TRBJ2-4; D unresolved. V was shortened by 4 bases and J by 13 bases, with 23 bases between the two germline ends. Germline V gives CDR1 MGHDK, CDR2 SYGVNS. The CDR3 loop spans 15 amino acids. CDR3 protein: CASSVNQDPLLEQYF. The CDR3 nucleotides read TGTGCCAGCAGTGTGAACCAGGACCCCCTGTTGGAGCAGTACTTC. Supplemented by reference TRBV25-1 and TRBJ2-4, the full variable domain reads EADIYQTPRYLVIGTGKKITLECSQTMGHDKMYWYQQDPGMELHLIHYSYGVNSTEKGDLSSESTVSRIRTEHFPLTLESARPSHTSQYLCASSVNQDPLLEQYFGAGTRLSVL.

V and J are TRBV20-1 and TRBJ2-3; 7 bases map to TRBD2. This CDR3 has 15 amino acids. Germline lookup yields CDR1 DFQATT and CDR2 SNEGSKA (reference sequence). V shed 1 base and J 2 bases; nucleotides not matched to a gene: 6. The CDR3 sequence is CSARGAGTDTDTQYF. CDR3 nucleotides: TGCAGTGCTAGAGGAGCGGGAACAGACACAGATACGCAGTATTTT.

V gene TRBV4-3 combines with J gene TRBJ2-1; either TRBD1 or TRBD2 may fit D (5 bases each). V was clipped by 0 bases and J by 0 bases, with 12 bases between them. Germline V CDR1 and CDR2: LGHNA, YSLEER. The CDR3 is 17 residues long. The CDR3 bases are TGCGCCAGCAGCCAAGATTCCCCAGGGAGCTCCTACAATGAGCAGTTCTTC. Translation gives CASSQDSPGSSYNEQFF.

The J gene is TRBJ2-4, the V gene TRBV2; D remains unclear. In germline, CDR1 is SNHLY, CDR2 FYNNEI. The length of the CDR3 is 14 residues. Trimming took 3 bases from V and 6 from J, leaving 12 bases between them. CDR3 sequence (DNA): TGTGCCAGCAGTGAGCGCACAGCTATAAACATTCAGTACTTC. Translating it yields CASSERTAINIQYF.

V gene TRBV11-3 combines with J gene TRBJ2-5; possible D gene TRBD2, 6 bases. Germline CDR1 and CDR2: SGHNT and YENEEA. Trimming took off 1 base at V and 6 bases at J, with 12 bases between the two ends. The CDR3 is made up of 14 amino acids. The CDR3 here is CASSLGTGVQTQYF. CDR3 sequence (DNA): TGTGCCAGCAGCTTAGGCACGGGGGTACAGACCCAGTACTTC. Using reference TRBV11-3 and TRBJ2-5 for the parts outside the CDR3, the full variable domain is EAGVVQSPRYKIIEKKQPVAFWCNPISGHNTLYWYLQNLGQGPELLIRYENEEAVDDSQLPKDRFSAERLKGVDSTLKIQPAELGDSAVYLCASSLGTGVQTQYFGPGTRLLVL.